One and the same sample provided the 28 T cell receptor beta chains below, sequenced in a study of control samples from healthy donors and cancer patients. Assay: immunoSEQ multiplex PCR; the TCRdb copy retains only in-frame clones and omits some. The data show about 94,000 clones, about nine tenths seen once. Source material: blood. These receptors were taken from a woman younger than 35 in good health.

This clone was seen a few times. The V call is TRBV4-1, the J call TRBJ1-1; D call uncertain. The CDR3 is made up of 14 amino acids. V was pared by 0 bases and J by 0 bases, with 5 bases between. CDR1 is MGHRA, CDR2 YSYEKL, per germline. The CDR3 sequence: CASSQEAVNTEAFF. The CDR3 nucleotides read TGCGCCAGCAGCCAAGAGGCGGTGAACACTGAAGCTTTCTTT.

J is TRBJ1-2 and V is TRBV7-2; TRBD1 agrees at 9 bases. Losses at the gene ends were 1 base for V and 1 base for J; bases not matched to a gene: 7. CDR3 length: 17 residues. Germline CDR1 and CDR2: SGHTA and FQGNSA. This CDR3 reads CASSLGGGQGYNYGYTF. The CDR3 DNA follows: TGTGCCAGCAGCTTAGGTGGGGGACAGGGCTATAACTATGGCTACACCTTC.

This clone was observed once. The junction shows a germline mismatch at one end, possibly a read error. V gene TRBV6-5 combines with J gene TRBJ2-7; the D call may be TRBD1 or TRBD2 (5 bases each). CDR3 size: 13 residues. Germline V gene data show CDR1 as MNHEY and CDR2 as SVGAGI. For the CDR3, the DNA is TGTGCCAGCACGTACAGGACTCCGGGTGTGGAAGACTTC. Translating gives CASTYRTPGVEDF.

This chain connects TRBV12-5 to TRBJ2-4, with D uncertain. Germline V gives CDR1 LGHNT, CDR2 FRNRAP. The CDR3 contains 17 residues. The germline V and J ends were trimmed by 1 base and 3 bases, with 16 bases remaining between them. The DNA of the CDR3 is TGTGCTAGTGGTTTGGCCCAAACGTCCCTAAACAAAAACATTCAGTACTTC. Amino acids: CASGLAQTSLNKNIQYF.

The chain uses TRBV20-1 and TRBJ2-1, with TRBD2 matching over 15 bases. CDR1 and CDR2 (germline): DFQATT, SNEGSKA (reference sequence). V shed 3 bases and J 0 bases; nucleotides not matched to a gene: 6. This CDR3 has 18 residues. The CDR3 sequence: CSASAGTSGGISYNEQFF. CDR3 DNA: TGCAGTGCTAGTGCCGGGACTAGCGGGGGGATCTCCTACAATGAGCAGTTCTTC.

The V gene is TRBV24-1, the J gene TRBJ2-1, with 8 positions matching TRBD2. With 4 bases clipped from V and 1 base from J, the junction kept 11 bases outside the gene matches. The CDR3 is 18 amino acids. Germline CDR1 KGHDR, CDR2 SFDVKD. CDR3 bases: TGTGCCACCAGTGAAAGTGGGGAGCGGGGGAGTTCCTACAATGAGCAGTTCTTC. As protein: CATSESGERGSSYNEQFF.

V and J are TRBV27 and TRBJ1-1, with unresolved D. The CDR3 contains 12 residues. Trimming cost V 6 bases and J 1 base, with 6 bases left between them. CDR1 and CDR2 (germline): MNHEY, SMNVEV (reference sequence). CDR3 protein: CASSRKNTEAFF. The CDR3 DNA follows: TGTGCCAGCAGCCGGAAGAACACTGAAGCTTTCTTT.

A single count supports this clone. The V call is TRBV10-3, the J call TRBJ2-7; the D gene is possibly TRBD1 (7 bases). Germline V gene lookup returns CDR1 ENHRY and CDR2 SYGVKD. The V and J ends lost 10 bases and 3 bases respectively, with 22 bases between them. The CDR3 length is 15 residues. This chain's CDR3 is CASRLGTGDHYEQYF. CDR3 bases: TGTGCCAGTAGACTAGGTACAGGGGACCACTACGAGCAGTACTTC.

The chain combines TRBV6-5 with TRBJ1-3; D not certain. The CDR3 totals 14 residues. The V and J ends lost 3 bases and 4 bases respectively, with 10 bases between them. The V gene's germline CDR1 is MNHEY and CDR2 SVGAGI. CDR3 region: CASSYKLRGNTIYF. The CDR3 DNA reads as TGTGCCAGCAGTTATAAGCTGAGGGGAAACACCATATATTTT.

V and J are TRBV6-5 and TRBJ2-2; no clear D gene. The CDR3 length is 14 residues. CDR1 and CDR2 from the germline V gene are MNHEY and SVGAGI. Between the trimmed V and J ends, which lost 6 bases and 0 bases, there was a span of 8 bases. CDR3 residues: CASRRAPNTGELFF. CDR3 DNA sequence: TGTGCCAGCAGAAGGGCCCCGAACACCGGGGAGCTGTTTTTT.

The V and J genes are TRBV5-5 and TRBJ2-7; 9 bases are a match to TRBD1. The CDR3 is made up of 17 amino acids. The germline V gene has CDR1 SGHKS and CDR2 YYEKEE (reference sequence). The junction had 15 bases not matched to a gene; V was cut back by 5 bases and J by 3 bases. The CDR3 region has the DNA TGTGCCAGCAGTGGGGGACCGGGACAGGGTTCCTTCTACGAGCAGTACTTC. Its translation: CASSGGPGQGSFYEQYF.

The V and J genes are TRBV5-1 and TRBJ2-1; 7 bases are a match to TRBD1. This CDR3 spans 15 amino acids. The V gene's germline CDR1 is SGHRS and CDR2 YFSETQ. The V gene end was trimmed by 2 bases and the J gene end by 0 bases; junction bases not matched to a gene: 2. For the CDR3, the DNA is TGCGCCAGCAGCTTAACAGGGGTCTCCTACAATGAGCAGTTCTTC. Amino acid sequence: CASSLTGVSYNEQFF.

The rearrangement uses TRBV19 and TRBJ1-6; no reliable D call. This CDR3 comprises 12 residues. With 2 bases removed from V and 7 bases from J, the gap between germline ends came to 3 bases. CDR1 is LNHDA and CDR2 is SQIVND in the germline V gene (reference sequence). DNA for the CDR3: TGTGCCAGTAGTATACGAAATTCACCCCTCCACTTT. Translation: CASSIRNSPLHF.

This clone was seen more than once but under ten times. The same CDR3 is also encoded by other DNA sequences in this sample. The CDR3 DNA follows: TGTGCCAGCAGGCAGAACACCGGGGAGCTGTTTTTT. Translated, it gives CASRQNTGELFF. The chain uses TRBV2 and TRBJ2-2, with D hard to call. V was cut by 6 bases and J by 1 base, with 3 bases left in between. This CDR3 spans 12 amino acids. Germline V gene lookup returns CDR1 SNHLY and CDR2 FYNNEI.

The chain carries TRBV5-6 and TRBJ1-1; D is perhaps TRBD1 (6 bases). From germline, CDR1 is SGHDT and CDR2 YYEEEE. Trimming stripped 0 bases from V and 0 bases from J, with 12 bases between. There are 16 residues in the CDR3. The CDR3 loop is CASSLVGTTMNTEAFF. The CDR3 DNA is TGTGCCAGCAGCTTGGTGGGGACAACCATGAACACTGAAGCTTTCTTT.

This chain uses TRBV5-5 with TRBJ2-6, with no clear D. Germline loops: CDR1 SGHKS, CDR2 YYEKEE (reference sequence). Trimming stripped 2 bases from V and 0 bases from J, with 18 bases between. The CDR3 contains 19 residues. The CDR3 reads CASSLPLLILGSGANVLTF. The CDR3 DNA reads as TGTGCCAGCAGCTTACCTCTACTTATACTGGGCTCTGGGGCCAACGTCCTGACTTTC.

V and J are TRBV6-5 and TRBJ2-3; 13 bases align to TRBD2. Germline CDR1 reads MNHEY; CDR2 reads SVGAGI. Unmatched junction bases numbered 1, after V lost 8 bases and J lost 2 bases. The CDR3 spans 14 residues. CDR3 amino acids: CASGLAGVTDTQYF. The DNA of the CDR3 is TGTGCCAGCGGACTAGCGGGGGTCACAGATACGCAGTATTTT.

The rearrangement links TRBV3-1 (or the pseudogene TRBV3-2) to TRBJ1-1; D gene ambiguous. Germline V gives CDR1 LGHDT, CDR2 YNNKEL (reference sequence). V lost 0 bases, J lost 1 base, and 9 bases lay in between. The CDR3 has 15 residues. CDR3 bases: TGTGCCAGCAGCCAAGAAATTCCCCCGAACACTGAAGCTTTCTTT. As protein: CASSQEIPPNTEAFF.

The rearrangement links TRBV5-6 to TRBJ1-6; TRBD1 aligns across 7 bases. Trimming at V came to 4 bases and at J to 6 bases, leaving 10 bases not matched to a gene. CDR1 is SGHDT, CDR2 YYEEEE, per germline. The CDR3 contains 16 residues. In DNA, the CDR3 is TGTGCCAGCAGCAACAGGGGAGGAGGGGGTAATTCACCCCTCCACTTT. It is translated as CASSNRGGGGNSPLHF.

Only one count was recorded for this clone. The chain uses TRBV11-3 and TRBJ2-2; D ambiguous. Germline V CDR1 and CDR2: SGHNT, YENEEA. The V gene lost 6 bases and the J gene lost 0 bases, with 8 bases spanning the gap. This CDR3 is 14 amino acids long. This CDR3 is CASSWQTNTGELFF. The CDR3 nucleotides read TGTGCCAGCAGTTGGCAAACGAACACCGGGGAGCTGTTTTTT.

The chain uses TRBV6-1 and TRBJ1-5, with D unresolved. V shed 2 bases and J shed 5 bases, with 22 bases lying between them. The CDR3 runs 18 residues. From germline, CDR1 is MNHNS and CDR2 SASEGT. The CDR3: CASSEFIMVTQGDQPQHF. The DNA for the CDR3 is TGTGCCAGCAGTGAATTCATCATGGTGACACAAGGAGATCAGCCCCAGCATTTT.

This clone appeared a single time. The chain is built from TRBV5-1 and TRBJ2-3; D uncertain. The CDR3 loop spans 14 amino acids. Looked up from germline, CDR1 is SGHRS and CDR2 is YFSETQ. The V end lost 1 base, the J end lost 3 bases, and 9 bases lay between the germline ends. The CDR3 coding sequence is TGCGCCAGCAGCTTGTCAGGCCAAACAGATACGCAGTATTTT. Translation: CASSLSGQTDTQYF.

The chain links TRBV7-9 to TRBJ1-4; 9 bases map to TRBD1. CDR3 length equals 13 residues. The ends lost 5 bases at V and 7 bases at J; junction bases unmatched: 2. From germline, CDR1 is SEHNR and CDR2 FQNEAQ (reference sequence). In DNA form, the CDR3 reads TGTGCCAGCAGCGGACAGGGGTTTGAAAAACTGTTTTTT. Its translation is CASSGQGFEKLFF.

The gene calls are TRBV10-3 and TRBJ2-7; possible D gene TRBD2, 7 bases. The CDR3 has 14 amino acids. Germline lookup yields CDR1 ENHRY and CDR2 SYGVKD. V was shortened by 4 bases and J by 2 bases, with 12 bases between the two germline ends. The CDR3 nucleotides are TGTGCCATCAGTGCGTTAGGGGGGGCCTACGAGCAGTACTTC. It is translated as CAISALGGAYEQYF.

The J gene is TRBJ1-1, the V gene TRBV29-1, with D possibly matching TRBD1 (5 bases). V was trimmed by 4 bases and J by 0 bases, leaving 9 bases between them. CDR3 length equals 13 residues. Germline assignment: CDR1 SQVTM and CDR2 ANQGSEA. The CDR3 DNA reads as TGCAGCGTTGTTGCGACAGTGAACACTGAAGCTTTCTTT. Its translation: CSVVATVNTEAFF.

The rearrangement links TRBV24-1 to TRBJ2-1; the match to TRBD2 covers 13 bases. CDR3 length: 16 residues. Germline CDR1 and CDR2: KGHDR and SFDVKD. V lost 3 bases, J lost 13 bases, and 11 bases stayed unmatched. The DNA of the CDR3 is TGTGCCACCAGTGATCCGACTAGCGGGGGGCAGAGCAAACAGTTCTTC. It translates to CATSDPTSGGQSKQFF.

Remarks on this clone: Other DNA sequences in this sample translate to the same CDR3. This chain connects TRBV12-5 to TRBJ1-3; no reliable D call. This CDR3 is 15 amino acids long. Germline V gene data show CDR1 as LGHNT and CDR2 as FRNRAP. Trimming cost V 2 bases and J 0 bases, with 8 bases left between them. CDR3 protein: CASGLSLSSGNTIYF. The DNA for the CDR3 is TGTGCTAGTGGTTTGTCACTCAGCTCTGGAAACACCATATATTTT.

The chain has TRBV10-2 and TRBJ1-2; no clear D gene. CDR3 length: 13 amino acids. V was pared by 4 bases and J by 0 bases, with 6 bases between. CDR1 is WSHSY and CDR2 is SAAADI in the germline V gene. CDR3 DNA sequence: TGCGCCAGCAGTGGGGTCCCTAACTATGGCTACACCTTC. It codes for CASSGVPNYGYTF.